Listed below are T cell receptor beta chains from one sample, sequenced in a study of OX40 agonist ivuxolimab in advanced cancers. Generated by immunoSEQ multiplex PCR, the TCRdb table keeps only in-frame clones and is missing some. The sample comprises roughly 41,000 clones, about 85% of which are singletons, and 39% rests with the top ten. The sequenced sample was CD4+ or CD8+ T cells sorted from blood, obtained in a trial of the OX40 agonist ivuxolimab. All receptors derive from an adult with an advanced solid tumor such as melanoma, head and neck, liver or kidney cancer. Both conserved end residues are trimmed from each CDR3. Each record gives: CDR3 protein, CDR3 length, V gene, J gene.

ASSPTMNTEAF,11,TRBV18,TRBJ1-1
ASSLDVDYEQY,11,TRBV11-2,TRBJ2-7
ASSFPQETQY,10,TRBV7-2,TRBJ2-5
ASSVGLNQWETQY,13,TRBV9,TRBJ2-5
ASSEQRTVYGYT,12,TRBV6-1,TRBJ1-2
ASSRLGEDYGYT,12,TRBV13,TRBJ1-2
ASSLGAGYEQF,11,TRBV5-4,TRBJ2-1
ASRYSGDRGYNEQF,14,TRBV19,TRBJ2-1
ASSLGFSHTGELF,13,TRBV11-1,TRBJ2-2
ASSQDFVGNYGYT,13,TRBV4-1,TRBJ1-2
ASSVGLAGVETQY,13,TRBV9,TRBJ2-5
ASNKGEDEQY,10,TRBV2,TRBJ2-7
ASVGGRPSWGTDTQY,15,TRBV2,TRBJ2-3
ASQRQGGETQY,11,TRBV7-8,TRBJ2-5
ASSEMGAGGETQY,13,TRBV2,TRBJ2-5
ASSRLGLAYEQY,12,TRBV28,TRBJ2-7
AISEPGTSFGYT,12,TRBV10-3,TRBJ1-2
ASSQLDRYNEQF,12,TRBV4-1,TRBJ2-1
ASSGALAGLSYEQY,14,TRBV10-2,TRBJ2-7
ASSQTWGTQETQY,13,TRBV4-1,TRBJ2-5
ASSWTDSNQPQH,12,TRBV7-9,TRBJ1-5
SVEGTSGISYNEQF,14,TRBV29-1,TRBJ2-1
ASSDGTGGADTQY,13,TRBV6-4,TRBJ2-3
ASSYDRNYGYT,11,TRBV4-2,TRBJ1-2
ASSRLPTGFVGSGAKNIQY,19,TRBV4-1,TRBJ2-4
ASSPGQGREQF,11,TRBV7-3,TRBJ2-1
ASSLGQRKNIQY,12,TRBV5-4,TRBJ2-4
ASSQPGTAGNQPQH,14,TRBV4-1,TRBJ1-5
ASSERLAGGTGELF,14,TRBV9,TRBJ2-2
SVRQGATLRSYNEQF,15,TRBV29-1,TRBJ2-1
ASLPGTFSYEQY,12,TRBV6-1,TRBJ2-7
ASRAGLSYNEQF,12,TRBV2,TRBJ2-1
ASSPGGDGGYT,11,TRBV18,TRBJ1-2
ATYYLKGGLDEKLF,14,TRBV21-1,TRBJ1-4
ATQRQGNTEAF,11,TRBV19,TRBJ1-1
ASSLGGLAGGAVHTQY,16,TRBV5-4,TRBJ2-3
ASSLYRMGGYDEQF,14,TRBV7-8,TRBJ2-1
ASSPQGASNQPQH,13,TRBV19,TRBJ1-5
ASSYRDPGLYEQY,13,TRBV11-2,TRBJ2-7
AWNGPAGDKAF,11,TRBV30,TRBJ1-1
ASSLGLAGGAVDTQY,15,TRBV5-6,TRBJ2-3
SALPGGEQY,9,TRBV20-1,TRBJ2-7